A selection of T cell receptor beta chains follows, all from one sample in a study of tumor and adjacent non-tumor tissue in lung cancer. One entry per CDR3 protein, called by TCRdb with MiXCR from the multiplex PCR reads. The sample has about 85,000 distinct CDR3 sequences, around 57% seen once; the top ten hold roughly 15%. Specimen: lung tumor tissue. Every receptor here comes from a man between 65 and 80 years old with non-small cell lung cancer. Both conserved end residues are part of each CDR3. The D gene is left open where the match is weak. Some rows have no size entry. The others give once, few or many, or a class for an expanded clone.

v_gene: TRBV30
d_gene: -
abundance: -
j_gene: TRBJ2-5
CDR3aa: CAWSPRLGETKYF
CDR3nt: TGTGCCTGGAGTCCCAGGTTGGGGGAGACCAAGTACTTC

v_gene: TRBV5-5
d_gene: -
abundance: -
j_gene: TRBJ2-5
CDR3aa: CASSSGKIETQYF
CDR3nt: TGTGCCAGCAGCTCAGGAAAGATAGAGACCCAGTACTTC

v_gene: TRBV11-2
d_gene: -
abundance: -
j_gene: TRBJ2-3
CDR3aa: CASSLNIRAADKQYF
CDR3nt: TGCGCCAGCAGCTTAAACATTCGGGCAGCAGATAAGCAGTATTTT

v_gene: TRBV20-1
d_gene: -
abundance: -
j_gene: TRBJ2-1
CDR3aa: CSTSFREPDHYNEQFF
CDR3nt: TGCAGTACTAGCTTCAGGGAGCCCGACCACTACAATGAGCAGTTCTTC

v_gene: TRBV11-2
d_gene: -
abundance: -
j_gene: TRBJ2-5
CDR3aa: CVSSLGMMGQETQYF
CDR3nt: TGTGTCAGCAGCTTAGGAATGATGGGGCAAGAGACCCAGTACTTC

v_gene: TRBV29-1
d_gene: -
abundance: -
j_gene: TRBJ2-1
CDR3aa: CSDEGVISAGEQFF
CDR3nt: TGCAGCGATGAGGGTGTGATTAGTGCTGGTGAGCAGTTCTTC

v_gene: TRBV11-1
d_gene: -
abundance: -
j_gene: TRBJ2-2
CDR3aa: CASRTATNTGELFF
CDR3nt: TGTGCCAGCAGGACAGCCACGAACACCGGGGAGCTGTTTTTT

v_gene: TRBV6-2/TRBV6-3
d_gene: -
abundance: many
j_gene: TRBJ2-1
CDR3aa: CASSWPGGPYNEQFF
CDR3nt: TGTGCCAGCAGTTGGCCGGGGGGCCCCTACAATGAGCAGTTCTTC

v_gene: TRBV12-3/TRBV12-4
d_gene: -
abundance: -
j_gene: TRBJ1-5
CDR3aa: CAISRGTRSSNQLQHF
CDR3nt: TGTGCCATCAGTCGGGGGACACGGTCGAGCAATCAGCTCCAGCATTTT

v_gene: TRBV11-2
d_gene: -
abundance: -
j_gene: TRBJ2-2
CDR3aa: CASSNQGAGEPFF
CDR3nt: TGTGCCAGCAGTAATCAGGGTGCCGGGGAGCCGTTTTTT

v_gene: TRBV5-8
d_gene: TRBD2
abundance: -
j_gene: TRBJ2-3
CDR3aa: CASSSIGGAPTDTQYF
CDR3nt: TGTGCCAGCAGCTCCATCGGGGGGGCCCCCACAGATACGCAGTATTTT

v_gene: TRBV11-2
d_gene: TRBD1
abundance: -
j_gene: TRBJ2-6
CDR3aa: CASSPPRGRGGPGANVVTF
CDR3nt: TGTGCCAGCAGCCCCCCGAGGGGAAGAGGGGGCCCTGGGGCCAACGTCGTGACTTTC

v_gene: TRBV7-8
d_gene: -
abundance: -
j_gene: TRBJ2-5
CDR3aa: CASSFREGETQYF
CDR3nt: TGTGCCAGCAGCTTTAGAGAGGGGGAGACCCAGTACTTC

v_gene: TRBV5-1
d_gene: -
abundance: -
j_gene: TRBJ2-7
CDR3aa: CASSLDHGTVAYEQYF
CDR3nt: TGCGCCAGCAGTCTGGACCACGGGACGGTTGCCTACGAGCAGTACTTT

v_gene: TRBV29-1
d_gene: -
abundance: many
j_gene: TRBJ2-2
CDR3aa: CSVQALFSTGELFF
CDR3nt: TGCAGCGTCCAGGCGTTATTCAGCACCGGGGAGCTGTTTTTT

v_gene: TRBV28
d_gene: -
abundance: -
j_gene: TRBJ2-5
CDR3aa: CASSSCPPRETQYF
CDR3nt: TGCGCCAGCAGTTCCTGCCCCCCCAGGGAGACCCAGTACTTC

v_gene: TRBV12-3/TRBV12-4
d_gene: TRBD2
abundance: many
j_gene: TRBJ2-4
CDR3aa: CASSLGGGRSNIQYF
CDR3nt: TGTGCCAGCAGTTTAGGGGGCGGGAGGTCCAACATTCAGTACTTC

v_gene: TRBV28
d_gene: -
abundance: -
j_gene: TRBJ2-7
CDR3aa: CASGRATWYF
CDR3nt: TGTGCGTCGGGACGAGCGACTTGGTACTTC

v_gene: TRBV29-1
d_gene: -
abundance: -
j_gene: TRBJ2-7
CDR3aa: CSALGSGATSEQYF
CDR3nt: TGCAGCGCTCTAGGGTCGGGAGCGACCTCCGAGCAGTACTTC

v_gene: TRBV4-2
d_gene: -
abundance: -
j_gene: TRBJ2-3
CDR3aa: CTSSQKQGASILSPDTQYF
CDR3nt: TGTACCAGCAGCCAAAAACAGGGTGCATCAATCCTATCACCAGATACGCAGTATTTT

v_gene: TRBV6-1
d_gene: -
abundance: -
j_gene: TRBJ2-7
CDR3aa: CVSSEGEGGLTYEQYF
CDR3nt: TGTGTTAGCAGTGAAGGAGAAGGTGGACTTACCTACGAGCAGTACTTC

v_gene: TRBV12-3/TRBV12-4
d_gene: -
abundance: few
j_gene: TRBJ1-1
CDR3aa: CASRVSTGNGAFF
CDR3nt: TGTGCCAGCAGGGTATCAACAGGGAATGGAGCTTTCTTT

v_gene: TRBV4-2
d_gene: TRBD2
abundance: -
j_gene: TRBJ2-7
CDR3aa: CVSSQVSSGPHEQYF
CDR3nt: TGTGTCAGCAGCCAAGTGTCTAGCGGACCCCACGAACAGTACTTC

v_gene: TRBV29-1
d_gene: -
abundance: many
j_gene: TRBJ2-7
CDR3aa: CSPTQGNEQYF
CDR3nt: TGCAGCCCGACACAGGGCAACGAGCAGTACTTC

v_gene: TRBV11-2
d_gene: TRBD2
abundance: once
j_gene: TRBJ2-2
CDR3aa: CASSLSGSTGEPFF
CDR3nt: TGTGCCAGCAGCTTAAGCGGGAGCACCGGGGAGCCGTTTTTT

v_gene: TRBV29-1
d_gene: -
abundance: few
j_gene: TRBJ2-2
CDR3aa: CSVNPGLEDTGELSF
CDR3nt: TGCAGCGTCAACCCGGGACTTGAAGACACCGGGGAGCTGTCTTTT

v_gene: TRBV12-3/TRBV12-4
d_gene: -
abundance: once
j_gene: TRBJ1-5
CDR3aa: CVSTDRRRNQPQHF
CDR3nt: TGCGTCAGCACCGACCGGAGGAGGAATCAGCCCCAGCACTTT

v_gene: TRBV5-6
d_gene: -
abundance: -
j_gene: TRBJ2-4
CDR3aa: CASSLGHQNLAKNTQYF
CDR3nt: TGTGCCAGCAGCTTGGGTCACCAAAACCTAGCCAAAAACACTCAGTACTTC

v_gene: TRBV6-5
d_gene: -
abundance: many
j_gene: TRBJ1-3
CDR3aa: CASSLTGARSSGNTIYF
CDR3nt: TGTGCCAGCAGTCTCACCGGGGCTAGAAGCTCTGGAAACACCATATATTTT

v_gene: TRBV11-2
d_gene: -
abundance: once
j_gene: TRBJ2-7
CDR3aa: CASGFITRDIYGRYF
CDR3nt: TGTGCCAGCGGCTTCATAACACGGGACATCTACGGGCGGTACTTC

v_gene: TRBV28
d_gene: TRBD1
abundance: -
j_gene: TRBJ2-4
CDR3aa: CASSGTGGARRYF
CDR3nt: TGTGCCAGCAGTGGGACAGGGGGCGCGCGGCGGTACTTC

v_gene: TRBV7-9
d_gene: -
abundance: -
j_gene: TRBJ2-7
CDR3aa: CASGHGQGQYF
CDR3nt: TGTGCCAGCGGCCACGGCCAGGGGCAGTACTTC

v_gene: TRBV4-2
d_gene: TRBD2
abundance: -
j_gene: TRBJ2-5
CDR3aa: CVSSQVDLAGGSRGQETQYF
CDR3nt: TGTGTCAGCAGCCAAGTAGACCTAGCGGGAGGAAGTAGAGGCCAAGAGACTCAGTACTTC

v_gene: TRBV10-3
d_gene: -
abundance: once
j_gene: TRBJ2-1
CDR3aa: CAIGEGGDTYNEQFF
CDR3nt: TGTGCCATCGGTGAGGGAGGAGACACATACAATGAGCAATTCTTC

v_gene: TRBV20-1
d_gene: -
abundance: -
j_gene: TRBJ2-7
CDR3aa: CSASKTAFGEQYF
CDR3nt: TGCAGTGCTAGTAAGACGGCTTTTGGCGAGCAGTACTTC

v_gene: TRBV11-2
d_gene: -
abundance: few
j_gene: TRBJ2-3
CDR3aa: CASSFVGIVAYTQYF
CDR3nt: TGTGCCAGCAGCTTCGTTGGGATCGTGGCATATACGCAGTATTTT

v_gene: TRBV11-2
d_gene: TRBD1
abundance: -
j_gene: TRBJ2-1
CDR3aa: CTSSSYDRGRNDEQFF
CDR3nt: TGTACCAGCAGCTCCTACGACAGGGGGAGGAACGATGAGCAGTTCTTC

v_gene: TRBV28
d_gene: TRBD1
abundance: -
j_gene: TRBJ1-1
CDR3aa: CAGTPQGTEAFF
CDR3nt: TGTGCCGGCACTCCACAGGGGACTGAAGCTTTCTTT

v_gene: TRBV10-2
d_gene: -
abundance: -
j_gene: TRBJ1-2
CDR3aa: CATRPTEDYGCTF
CDR3nt: -

v_gene: TRBV11-2
d_gene: -
abundance: -
j_gene: TRBJ2-7
CDR3aa: CASNLGDRNYKQYF
CDR3nt: TGTGCCAGCAACTTAGGAGACAGAAACTACAAGCAGTATTTC

v_gene: TRBV29-1
d_gene: -
abundance: -
j_gene: TRBJ2-1
CDR3aa: CSIQPADEQFF
CDR3nt: TGCAGCATCCAACCCGCCGATGAGCAGTTCTTC

v_gene: TRBV6-2/TRBV6-3
d_gene: TRBD2
abundance: many
j_gene: TRBJ2-3
CDR3aa: CASIAGGLRCTDTQYF
CDR3nt: TGTGCCAGCATAGCGGGAGGGCTACGGTGCACAGATACGCAGTATTTT

v_gene: TRBV20-1
d_gene: TRBD1
abundance: -
j_gene: TRBJ2-7
CDR3aa: CSAVPRTGVEQYF
CDR3nt: TGCAGTGCCGTACCGAGGACAGGGGTCGAGCAGTACTTC

v_gene: TRBV21-1
d_gene: -
abundance: -
j_gene: TRBJ2-7
CDR3aa: CASSTGQYYEQYF
CDR3nt: TGTGCCAGCAGCACGGGACAGTACTACGAGCAGTACTTC

v_gene: TRBV6-6
d_gene: -
abundance: -
j_gene: TRBJ2-7
CDR3aa: CTCSSRGGGSRSGYEQYF
CDR3nt: TGTACCTGCAGCTCCCGGGGTGGTGGCAGTCGGTCTGGGTACGAGCAGTACTTC

v_gene: TRBV5-1
d_gene: TRBD1
abundance: -
j_gene: TRBJ2-1
CDR3aa: CASSLVALTGGNEQFF
CDR3nt: TGCGCCAGCAGCTTGGTGGCTCTGACAGGGGGCAATGAGCAGTTCTTC